This T cell receptor (beta chain) was profiled in a study of blood T cell repertoires in COVID-19. Study at large: Sites in the United States, Italy and Spain provided acute and convalescent COVID-19 samples. Sample material is recorded as cDNA or gDNA derived from T cells, B-cell-depleted T cells, or PBMCs.

Between the trimmed V and J ends, which lost 3 bases and 6 bases, there was a span of 11 bases. The CDR3 length is 13 residues. Germline values: CDR1 ENHRY, CDR2 SYGVKD. In the original processing: Reference gene primers were amplified, and this amplification served to estimate nucleated cell counts. Sequencing was performed with immunoSEQ multiplex PCR; in TCRdb, only in-frame clones are kept and a portion is missing. V and J calls and clone size are as listed in that table; D and trimming were resolved from the DNA. The sample carries approximately 300,000 clones, approximately 86% recorded once. The receptor was derived from a woman aged 45-65 years who had recovered from COVID-19. V usage is TRBV10-3 and J usage is TRBJ1-2; no firm D call. The sequenced sample consisted of peripheral blood. The CDR3 nucleotides are TGTGCCATCAGTGAAGCCCAGGCGCATGGCTACACCTTC. Protein sequence: CAISEAQAHGYTF.